Listed below are T cell receptor beta chains from one sample, sequenced in a study of control samples from healthy donors and cancer patients. Generated by immunoSEQ multiplex PCR, the TCRdb table keeps only in-frame clones and is missing some. The profile shows about 130,000 clones, 91% of them singletons. Sequencing input: blood. The receptors were sampled from a young man in good health. The CDR3 runs from the conserved cysteine through the conserved F or W. Each record gives: clone size, J gene, D gene, V gene, CDR3 DNA, CDR3 protein. The D gene is left open where the match is weak. Size tells how often a clone was seen (once, few, many) or the class of an expanded clone, and some rows leave it out.

clone size: .
J gene: TRBJ1-1
D gene: TRBD1
V gene: TRBV5-6
CDR3 DNA: TGTGCCAGCAGCTATCCGGAATGGGACAGGGTGAACACTGAAGCTTTCTTT
CDR3 protein: CASSYPEWDRVNTEAFF

clone size: .
J gene: TRBJ1-3
D gene: .
V gene: TRBV7-2
CDR3 DNA: TGTGCCAGCAGCTTAGTGTCAGGGGCTGGAAACACCATATATTTT
CDR3 protein: CASSLVSGAGNTIYF

clone size: .
J gene: TRBJ1-5
D gene: TRBD1
V gene: TRBV5-6
CDR3 DNA: TGTGCCAGCAGCTTCGGACAGGGGGCTGGGTTGAGCAATCAGCCCCAGCATTTT
CDR3 protein: CASSFGQGAGLSNQPQHF

clone size: .
J gene: TRBJ1-2
D gene: .
V gene: TRBV7-9
CDR3 DNA: TGTGCCAGCAGCTTAAACAGGGAAGACTATGGCTACACCTTC
CDR3 protein: CASSLNREDYGYTF

clone size: .
J gene: TRBJ1-5
D gene: .
V gene: TRBV2
CDR3 DNA: TGTGCCAGCAGTGAGGGAGGGGCGAACAATCAGCCCCAGCATTTT
CDR3 protein: CASSEGGANNQPQHF

clone size: .
J gene: TRBJ1-5
D gene: .
V gene: TRBV6-4
CDR3 DNA: TGTGCCAGCAGTGAGAAGGGTAAGGGGAGCAATCAGCCCCAGCATTTT
CDR3 protein: CASSEKGKGSNQPQHF

clone size: .
J gene: TRBJ1-1
D gene: .
V gene: TRBV5-5
CDR3 DNA: TGTGCCAGCAGCTGGGGAGGGAGCACTGAAGCTTTCTTT
CDR3 protein: CASSWGGSTEAFF

clone size: .
J gene: TRBJ1-5
D gene: .
V gene: TRBV12-3/TRBV12-4
CDR3 DNA: TGTGCCAGCGGGCCTCACGGCAATCAGCCCCAGCATTTT
CDR3 protein: CASGPHGNQPQHF

clone size: .
J gene: TRBJ2-3
D gene: .
V gene: TRBV7-9
CDR3 DNA: TGTGCCAGCAGCCCGCCGGGACAAATTTATACGCAGTATTTT
CDR3 protein: CASSPPGQIYTQYF

clone size: once
J gene: TRBJ2-3
D gene: TRBD2
V gene: TRBV4-1
CDR3 DNA: TGCGCCAGCAGCCCACGACTAGCGGGGGCTGTCACAGATACGCAGTATTTT
CDR3 protein: CASSPRLAGAVTDTQYF

clone size: .
J gene: TRBJ2-2
D gene: .
V gene: TRBV7-9
CDR3 DNA: TGTGCCATCAACGCGGAGCTGTTTTTT
CDR3 protein: CAINAELFF

clone size: .
J gene: TRBJ2-3
D gene: TRBD2
V gene: TRBV12-3/TRBV12-4
CDR3 DNA: TGTGCCAGCAGTAACCTAGCGGGCACGCAGTATTTT
CDR3 protein: CASSNLAGTQYF

clone size: .
J gene: TRBJ2-7
D gene: .
V gene: TRBV12-5
CDR3 DNA: TGTGCTAGTGGTTTGGTACTGGGCCCGAGCGACTACGAGCAGTACTTC
CDR3 protein: CASGLVLGPSDYEQYF

clone size: .
J gene: TRBJ1-4
D gene: .
V gene: TRBV6-5
CDR3 DNA: TGTGCCAGCAGTTCAGGACCGGCTAATGAAAAACTGTTTTTT
CDR3 protein: CASSSGPANEKLFF

clone size: .
J gene: TRBJ2-2
D gene: .
V gene: TRBV29-1
CDR3 DNA: TGCAGCGGCCTTAACACCGGGGAGCTGTTTTTT
CDR3 protein: CSGLNTGELFF

clone size: .
J gene: TRBJ2-7
D gene: .
V gene: TRBV5-1
CDR3 DNA: TGCGCCAGCAGCTTGTGGCGGGGCTCCTACGAGCAGTACTTC
CDR3 protein: CASSLWRGSYEQYF

clone size: .
J gene: TRBJ1-2
D gene: TRBD1
V gene: TRBV2
CDR3 DNA: TGTGCCAGCAGTGCCCAACAGGGGGCCTATGGCTACACCTTC
CDR3 protein: CASSAQQGAYGYTF

clone size: once
J gene: TRBJ2-1
D gene: TRBD2
V gene: TRBV18
CDR3 DNA: TGTGCCAGCTCACCAGTCGCGGGGGGGCCTGGAGAGCAGTTCTTC
CDR3 protein: CASSPVAGGPGEQFF

clone size: .
J gene: TRBJ2-7
D gene: .
V gene: TRBV6-2/TRBV6-3
CDR3 DNA: TGTGCCAGCAGTAACCCGGGTCGCTCCTACGAGCAGTACTTC
CDR3 protein: CASSNPGRSYEQYF

clone size: .
J gene: TRBJ2-3
D gene: .
V gene: TRBV6-5
CDR3 DNA: TGTGCCAGCAGTTACTCCAGGGCCGCGGATACGCAGTATTTT
CDR3 protein: CASSYSRAADTQYF

clone size: .
J gene: TRBJ1-5
D gene: .
V gene: TRBV27
CDR3 DNA: TGTGCCAGCAGTCCCAAATACGACAATCAGCCCCAGCATTTT
CDR3 protein: CASSPKYDNQPQHF

clone size: .
J gene: TRBJ2-7
D gene: TRBD2
V gene: TRBV5-4
CDR3 DNA: TGTGCCAGCAGCTTGGGACTAGCGGGGGGATCATACGAGCAGTACTTC
CDR3 protein: CASSLGLAGGSYEQYF

clone size: .
J gene: TRBJ1-2
D gene: TRBD1
V gene: TRBV6-5
CDR3 DNA: TGTGCCAGCAGATCGACAGGGGGTGGCTACACCTTC
CDR3 protein: CASRSTGGGYTF

clone size: .
J gene: TRBJ1-4
D gene: .
V gene: TRBV5-5
CDR3 DNA: TGTGCCAGCAGCTTGGTATCGGGGCGAGGTGATGAAAAACTGTTTTTT
CDR3 protein: CASSLVSGRGDEKLFF

clone size: .
J gene: TRBJ2-7
D gene: TRBD2
V gene: TRBV5-6
CDR3 DNA: TGTGCCAGCAGCCCGGGACTAGCGGACGAGCAGTACTTC
CDR3 protein: CASSPGLADEQYF

clone size: once
J gene: TRBJ1-4
D gene: TRBD1
V gene: TRBV19
CDR3 DNA: TGTGCCAGTAGTGACTGGGGGACAGCTCATAATGAAAAACTGTTTTTT
CDR3 protein: CASSDWGTAHNEKLFF

clone size: .
J gene: TRBJ2-1
D gene: TRBD2
V gene: TRBV10-2
CDR3 DNA: TGCGCCAGCAGGGCGGGACTAGCGGGGTACAATGAGCAGTTCTTC
CDR3 protein: CASRAGLAGYNEQFF

clone size: .
J gene: TRBJ1-2
D gene: .
V gene: TRBV23-1
CDR3 DNA: TGCGCCAGCAGTATAAGGGTTCGATATGGCTACACCTTC
CDR3 protein: CASSIRVRYGYTF

clone size: .
J gene: TRBJ2-3
D gene: .
V gene: TRBV19
CDR3 DNA: TGTGCCAGTAGTATAGGCGCGGGCAGGGGCACAGATACGCAGTATTTT
CDR3 protein: CASSIGAGRGTDTQYF

clone size: .
J gene: TRBJ2-5
D gene: .
V gene: TRBV9
CDR3 DNA: TGTGCCAGCAGCGTAGATCGTTTGGGGGGACAGAGTCAAGAGACCCAGTACTTC
CDR3 protein: CASSVDRLGGQSQETQYF

clone size: .
J gene: TRBJ2-5
D gene: TRBD2
V gene: TRBV4-2
CDR3 DNA: TGTGCCAGCAGCCAAGATCTCAGCGGGGGGGGAGTCATTGAGACCCAGTACTTC
CDR3 protein: CASSQDLSGGGVIETQYF